The 13 T cell receptor beta chains below all came from one sample that was sequenced in a study of tumor-infiltrating lymphocytes in oesophageal squamous cell carcinoma listed by TCRdb under 2016. The method was PCR. Instrument used: Illumina HiSeq 1500. The public reads were run again by TCRdb, first through fastp at Q25 and then through MiXCR, and only productive beta chains were kept. Each CDR3 protein appears once, grouped with its most common genes and DNA. The sample table shows some 11,000 distinct CDR3 sequences, and about 50% are seen once. Roughly 19% of the sample belongs to the ten largest clones. Sample: esophageal tumor tissue. These receptors were taken from a female donor with esophageal squamous cell carcinoma.

V gene TRBV12-3 or TRBV12-4 combines with J gene TRBJ2-3, with TRBD1 matching 7 bases. The end of the DNA fits TRBJ1-2 better, so the J call may be wrong. This CDR3 spans 14 amino acids. For the CDR3, the DNA is TGTGCCAGCAGCATACAGGGGACCCTTGGTGGCTACACCTTC. It encodes CASSIQGTLGGYTF.

Of note for this clonotype: This CDR3 fails to terminate in the conserved phenylalanine or tryptophan, so it likely reflects a read error. The DNA is left out, because the CDR3 cannot be placed on it with certainty; the CDR3 is given as TCRdb lists it. This sequence joins TRBV7-2 and TRBJ1-3. In germline, CDR1 is SGHTA, CDR2 FQGNSA. The CDR3 spans 8 amino acids, including both terminal residues. CDR3 residues: CASSLGPS.

This clonotype has at least ten counts. The chain combines TRBV6-1 with TRBJ2-7; 7 nucleotides match TRBD2. The CDR3 spans 14 residues. With 8 bases clipped from V and 0 bases from J, the junction kept 7 bases outside the gene matches. CDR1 and CDR2 (germline): MNHNS, SASEGT. The CDR3 protein is CASAPGGSSYEQYF. The DNA of the CDR3 is TGTGCCAGCGCGCCGGGCGGGAGCTCCTACGAGCAGTACTTC.

Points on this clonotype: Because it lacks the conserved phenylalanine or tryptophan at the end, this CDR3 is likely a read error. No DNA is shown, since the ends of the CDR3 on it are uncertain; the CDR3 is the one TCRdb lists. V usage is TRBV27 and J usage is TRBJ2-3; the table's D call of TRBD1 was not tested on the DNA. CDR1 MNHEY and CDR2 SMNVEV come from the germline V gene (reference sequence). Termini included, the CDR3 measures 18 amino acids. CDR3 loop: CASGPAPDRQTMATPSVR.

This clonotype was counted between two and nine times. The chain has TRBV7-2 and TRBJ2-4; D perhaps matches TRBD1 (6 bases). The DNA matches TRBJ2-7 better at its end, which makes the J call doubtful. The germline V gene has CDR1 SGHTA and CDR2 FQGNSA. This CDR3 has 14 residues. The CDR3 region is CASSFDRLSYEQYF. In DNA form, the CDR3 reads TGTGCCAGCAGCTTCGACAGGCTATCCTACGAGCAGTACTTC.

This clonotype was recorded at least ten times. The chain couples TRBV28 to TRBJ1-3, with no clear D. Germline V gene data show CDR1 as MDHEN and CDR2 as SYDVKM. V was cut by 5 bases and J by 4 bases, with 12 bases left in between. The CDR3 spans 14 residues. CDR3 in DNA: TGTGCCAGCAGTCCCCTGGATGGAGGAAACACCATATATTTT. Its translation: CASSPLDGGNTIYF. Full variable domain (missing parts from reference TRBV28 and TRBJ1-3): DVKVTQSSRYLVKRTGEKVFLECVQDMDHENMFWYRQDPGLGLRLIYFSYDVKMKEKGDIPEGYSVSREKKERFSLILESASTNQTSMYLCASSPLDGGNTIYFGEGSWLTVV.

This clonotype was recorded many times. The chain employs TRBV12-3 or TRBV12-4 and TRBJ2-7; the match to TRBD1 covers 7 bases. The CDR3 loop spans 16 amino acids. The ends lost 7 bases at V and 0 bases at J; junction bases unmatched: 12. The CDR3 loop reads CASIKQGSSSSYEQYF. In nucleotides, the CDR3 is TGTGCCAGCATTAAACAGGGGTCCTCTAGCTCCTACGAGCAGTACTTC.

This clonotype was recorded at least ten times. A read error may explain this, as a much larger clone is one base away. The chain combines TRBV6-1 with TRBJ2-7, with TRBD2 identical over 8 bases. The J segment lost 7 bases and the V segment lost 6 bases, leaving 11 bases of the junction unmatched. CDR1 MNHNS and CDR2 SASEGT come from the germline V gene. The CDR3 runs 14 residues. CDR3 sequence reads: CASRPLREVYEQYF. CDR3 coding DNA: TGTGCCAGCAGACCCCTGCGGGAGGTGTATGAGCAGTACTTC.

By its share, this clonotype is medium-sized. The chain couples TRBV7-2 to TRBJ2-7; TRBD1 matches 8 bases. The CDR3 runs 15 residues. V dropped 1 base and J dropped 2; count of bases not matched to a gene: 4. Germline-derived CDR1 and CDR2 are SGHTA and FQGNSA. The CDR3 loop reads CASSLEQGGPYEQYF. As DNA, the CDR3 is TGTGCCAGCAGCTTAGAACAGGGGGGTCCCTACGAGCAGTACTTC.

CDR3 residues: CASTITRGSTDTQYF. The CDR3 coding sequence is TGTGCCAGCACCATTACTAGGGGAAGCACAGATACGCAGTATTTT. The V and J genes are TRBV7-9 and TRBJ2-3; D may be TRBD1 or TRBD2 (5 bases each). This CDR3 region has 15 residues. Germline CDR1 SEHNR, CDR2 FQNEAQ (reference sequence). Deletions cut 7 bases from V and 0 bases from J, with 14 bases between. The complete variable domain, with remaining parts taken from reference TRBV7-9 and TRBJ2-3, reads DTGVSQNPRHKITKRGQNVTFRCDPISEHNRLYWYRQTLGQGPEFLTYFQNEAQLEKSRLLSDRFSAERPKGSFSTLEIQRTEQGDSAMYLCASTITRGSTDTQYFGPGTRLTVL.

This clonotype came up a few times. The chain uses TRBV9 and TRBJ2-3, with D possibly being TRBD1 or TRBD2 (5 bases each). This CDR3 region has 13 residues. Looked up from germline, CDR1 is SGDLS and CDR2 is YYNGEE. Trimming left V 4 bases short and J 4 bases short, with 10 bases between. This CDR3 is CASSLSGPDTQYF. The CDR3 nucleotides read TGTGCCAGCAGCCTATCGGGGCCAGATACGCAGTATTTT.

This clonotype qualifies as medium-sized (0.01 to 0.1%). The rearrangement links TRBV7-6 to TRBJ2-7; a possible D gene is TRBD2 (7 bases). Germline values: CDR1 SGHVS, CDR2 FNYEAQ. The CDR3 is 16 amino acids. Deletions cut 2 bases from V and 3 bases from J, with 17 bases between. In DNA form, the CDR3 reads TGTGCCAGCAGCTTACAAATTGGGGGGGCAGTCTACGAGCAGTACTTC. Protein: CASSLQIGGAVYEQYF.

This clonotype appeared many times. This chain links TRBV27 with TRBJ2-7; D perhaps matches TRBD2 (5 bases). Germline-derived CDR1 and CDR2 are MNHEY and SMNVEV (reference sequence). CDR3 length: 14 residues. V was pared by 3 bases and J by 2 bases, with 11 bases between. This CDR3 reads CASSFSGKTYEQYF. For the CDR3, the DNA is TGTGCCAGCAGTTTCTCCGGGAAGACCTACGAGCAGTACTTC.